This T cell receptor (beta chain) was sequenced in a study of blood T cells in healthy people across ages. Overall study results and limits: Older individuals had lower TCR beta diversity per million T cells (the decline was roughly linear).

Turning to this clonotype: The antigen remains undetermined.

Next came a second PCR, run for 7 to 11 cycles, which used a sample-barcoded 5' primer along with a J-beta primer mix. Template switching added a 12-random-nucleotide identifier to every cDNA molecule. A minimum of 3 million CDR3-containing paired-end reads was obtained for each sample. TCRdb passed the 5' RACE reads through MiXCR, listing each CDR3 protein once. This repertoire shows around 800,000 distinct CDR3 sequences, 35% to 60% found once; its top ten account for about a sixth. Isolation of PBMCs gave at least 6 million cells per sample. The sample taken for sequencing was blood. This TCR was sampled from a man older than 75 in good health.

The CDR3 DNA reads as TGTGCCACCAGTGACCGGGACCCCGGGGGAAATGAAAAACTGTTTTTT. This encodes CATSDRDPGGNEKLFF. The V gene is TRBV24-1, the J gene TRBJ1-4, with D possibly matching TRBD1 (5 bases). CDR1 and CDR2 from the germline V gene are KGHDR and SFDVKD. The CDR3 totals 16 residues. Trimming cost V 4 bases and J 5 bases, with 16 bases left between them.